Listed here are 7 T cell receptor beta chains from one sample, sequenced in a study of shared clonotypes between healthy human individuals (dated by TCRdb to 2019 to 2021). Libraries were built with the immunoSEQ multiplex PCR assay. TCRdb re-hosts the immuneACCESS table, in-frame sequences only. Its copies lack some clones; in the studies checked, an unresolved V gene accounts for under half of them, and the cause for the rest is not known. Here the sample has about 590,000 clones; 95% to 96% occur a single time. The ten largest clones add up to roughly 0.1% of the sample. CD8 naive samples were obtained by positive selection for CCR7 among CD45RO-negative cells, yielding a CD45RA+CCR7+ population from which TemRA cells were excluded. Specimen: naive CD8+ T cells sorted from blood. In the paper's terms, the cell subset or site label means: CD45RA+CCR7+. The receptors were gathered from a woman aged 25-40 years in good health.

V and J are TRBV5-5 and TRBJ2-1; D unresolved. The germline gives CDR1 SGHKS, CDR2 YYEKEE (reference sequence). The CDR3 spans 15 residues. V was cut by 3 bases and J by 5 bases, with 15 bases left in between. In nucleotides, the CDR3 is TGTGCCAGCAGCTCTCCGCTGTCTCTACACAATGAGCAGTTCTTC. The encoded protein is CASSSPLSLHNEQFF.

The chain employs TRBV13 and TRBJ1-2, with D perhaps matching TRBD1 (5 bases). This CDR3 comprises 14 residues. Germline CDR1 is PRHDT and CDR2 is FYEKMQ (reference sequence). The V and J ends lost 0 bases and 5 bases respectively, with 10 bases between them. The CDR3 loop reads CASSLGNQGYGYTF. DNA for the CDR3: TGTGCCAGCAGCTTAGGGAATCAGGGTTATGGCTACACCTTC.

The gene calls are TRBV5-1 and TRBJ2-7; 9 bases map to TRBD1. The germline V gene encodes CDR1 SGHRS and CDR2 YFSETQ. This CDR3 is built from 14 residues. V lost 3 bases, J lost 7 bases, and 8 bases stayed unmatched. Here the CDR3 DNA reads TGCGCCAGCAGCTATGGGACAGGGCTAGGGGAGCAGTACTTC. Protein product: CASSYGTGLGEQYF.

The V call is TRBV5-5, the J call TRBJ2-7; the match to TRBD1 covers 9 bases. The germline gives CDR1 SGHKS, CDR2 YYEKEE (reference sequence). V lost 3 bases to trimming and J lost 4 bases; unmatched junction nucleotides: 5. This CDR3 spans 14 amino acids. The CDR3 protein is CASSWDRASYEQYF. The CDR3 DNA reads TGTGCCAGCAGCTGGGACAGGGCCTCGTACGAGCAGTACTTC.

As concerns this clone: The germline gene is not matched at one end of the junction; a read error may be the cause. The V call is TRBV19, the J call TRBJ1-4, with 7 bases fitting TRBD1. This CDR3 is built from 14 residues. The germline V gene encodes CDR1 LNHDA and CDR2 SQIVND (reference sequence). This chain's CDR3 is CASSFTGENGKLFF. CDR3 bases: TGTGCCAGTAGTTTCACAGGGGAGAATGGAAAACTGTTTTTT.

The chain carries TRBV5-4 and TRBJ2-4; 9 bases map to TRBD1. The trim removed 2 bases at V and 2 bases at J, leaving 2 bases unmatched. CDR1 and CDR2 from the germline V gene are SGHNT and YYREEE (reference sequence). The CDR3 covers 15 residues. CDR3 in amino acids: CASSLGQGTKNIQYF. Written as DNA, the CDR3 is TGTGCCAGCAGCTTAGGACAGGGGACCAAAAACATTCAGTACTTC.

This clone has a single count. This chain links TRBV10-2 with TRBJ1-2; no definite D call. Between the trimmed V and J ends, which lost 10 bases and 0 bases, there was a span of 24 bases. The germline gives CDR1 WSHSY, CDR2 SAAADI. This CDR3 is 17 amino acids long. The CDR3 coding sequence is TGCGCCACCACAGAGAGGCCAGCCCGACAATCTAACTATGGCTACACCTTC. This translates into CATTERPARQSNYGYTF.